These 14 T cell receptor beta chains share one sample of origin, sequenced in a study of CD8+CD57+ T cells in acquired aplastic anemia. Sequencing was done on patients that had shown CD8+CD57+ cell expansion by flow cytometry. It was genomic DNA that served as the template for profiling TCR beta VDJ and CDR3. Via MiXCR, TCRdb re-called the reads, giving one row per CDR3 protein. The sample has around 430,000 distinct CDR3 sequences, around 30% seen once. Sequenced: sorted CD4+, CD8+, or CD8+CD57+ T cells (not recorded which) from PBMCs. Receptor source: a human donor with aplastic anemia.

This clonotype was seen a few times. Without the conserved terminal phenylalanine or tryptophan, this CDR3 likely stems from a read error. The rearrangement joins TRBV2 to TRBJ1-1; weak D call: TRBD1 (5 bases). The CDR3 spans 14 residues. Germline V gene lookup returns CDR1 SNHLY and CDR2 FYNNEI. Trimming took 6 bases from V and 2 from J, leaving 13 bases between them. CDR3 DNA sequence: TGTGCCAGCAGCCGAAGGGACTCTAACACTGAAGCTTTCCTT. Protein product: CASSRRDSNTEAFL.

The chain's CDR3 is CASSAQRGRYNEQFF. For the CDR3, the DNA is TGTGCCAGCAGTGCGCAGCGGGGACGGTACAATGAGCAGTTCTTC. This sequence joins TRBV25-1 and TRBJ2-1; 7 bases are a match to TRBD2. There are 15 residues in the CDR3. V shed 4 bases and J 4 bases; nucleotides not matched to a gene: 7. Looked up from germline, CDR1 is MGHDK and CDR2 is SYGVNS.

This clonotype was detected many times. The V gene is TRBV19, the J gene TRBJ1-2; a weak D match, TRBD1 (5 bases). The ends were cut back, 4 bases at V and 7 bases at J, with 13 bases in the middle. The V gene's germline CDR1 is LNHDA and CDR2 SQIVND (reference sequence). The CDR3 loop spans 13 amino acids. CDR3 loop: CASSSQGHGGYTF. CDR3 nucleotide sequence: TGTGCCAGTAGTAGTCAGGGCCACGGTGGCTACACCTTC.

The chain uses TRBV5-6 and TRBJ2-5; TRBD2 matches 13 bases. V shed 4 bases and J 1 base; nucleotides not matched to a gene: 10. The CDR3 spans 18 residues. CDR1 SGHDT and CDR2 YYEEEE come from the germline V gene. Here the CDR3 reads CASSETSGGARFQETQYF. CDR3 coding DNA: TGTGCCAGCAGCGAAACTAGCGGGGGGGCTCGTTTCCAAGAGACCCAGTACTTC.

Regarding this clonotype: Sequence at one end of the junction differs from germline and may be a read error. The genes are TRBV7-9 and TRBJ2-7, with D possibly matching TRBD2 (7 bases). Per the germline V gene, CDR1 is SEHNR and CDR2 is FQNEAQ (reference sequence). CDR3 size: 15 residues. CDR3: CASSLGGGAPYGQYF. CDR3 nucleotides: TGTGCCAGCAGCTTAGGCGGGGGCGCCCCCTACGGGCAGTACTTC.

The V gene is TRBV4-2, the J gene TRBJ2-7; either TRBD1 or TRBD2 may fit D (5 bases each). Trimming removed 3 bases at V and 5 bases at J, with 20 bases between. The CDR3 runs to 16 residues. Germline V gene lookup returns CDR1 LGHNA and CDR2 YNFKEQ. The CDR3 DNA follows: TGTGCCAGCAGCCACGGTGGGACGTGGCGGTCGAACGAGCAGTACTTC. Residues: CASSHGGTWRSNEQYF.

This clonotype appeared many times. The CDR3 protein is CASSYAEQYF. Written as DNA, the CDR3 is TGTGCCAGCAGCTACGCCGAGCAGTACTTC. The genes are TRBV2 and TRBJ2-7; D gene ambiguous. This CDR3 has 10 amino acids. Deletions cut 6 bases from V and 6 bases from J, with 6 bases between. Germline V lookup: CDR1 SNHLY, CDR2 FYNNEI.

Many counts were recorded for this clonotype. This rearrangement joins TRBV2 to TRBJ1-2; possibly TRBD1 for D (6 bases). V was shortened by 4 bases and J by 4 bases, with 22 bases between the two germline ends. CDR3 length: 17 residues. Germline V gives CDR1 SNHLY, CDR2 FYNNEI. The CDR3 region is CASSAIGTQSGIYGYTF. CDR3 sequence (DNA): TGTGCCAGCAGTGCTATCGGGACACAAAGTGGGATCTATGGCTACACCTTC.

This clonotype showed up many times. The chain links TRBV15 to TRBJ2-4, with D possibly TRBD1 on 6 matching bases. Per the germline V gene, CDR1 is LNHNV and CDR2 is YYDKDF (reference sequence). The CDR3 has 13 amino acids. V was cut by 11 bases and J by 8 bases, with 19 bases left in between. CDR3 sequence: CASARDNSYIQYF. As DNA, the CDR3 is TGTGCCTCAGCTCGGGACAATAGCTACATTCAGTACTTC.

The gene calls are TRBV10-3 and TRBJ2-1; 9 positions match TRBD1. V shed 10 bases and J 5 bases; nucleotides not matched to a gene: 12. The germline V gene has CDR1 ENHRY and CDR2 SYGVKD. The CDR3 covers 15 residues. CDR3 in amino acids: CATITPGQGDNEQFF. The CDR3 DNA sequence: TGTGCCACAATAACCCCGGGACAGGGAGACAATGAGCAGTTCTTC.

This chain uses TRBV2 with TRBJ2-7, with no clear D. The CDR3 is 11 residues long. The V gene's germline CDR1 is SNHLY and CDR2 FYNNEI. V was shortened by 7 bases and J by 5 bases, with 9 bases between the two germline ends. CDR3 in DNA: TGTGCCAGCACACCGATCCACGAGCAGTACTTC. Encoded protein: CASTPIHEQYF. The variable domain in full, with the rest retrieved from reference TRBV2 and TRBJ2-7, is EPEVTQTPSHQVTQMGQEVILRCVPISNHLYFYWYRQILGQKVEFLVSFYNNEISEKSEIFDDQFSVERPDGSNFTLKIRSTKLEDSAMYFCASTPIHEQYFGPGTRLTVT.

This clonotype was recorded many times. The rearrangement uses TRBV24-1 and TRBJ2-2; D is ambiguous. With 5 bases removed from V and 0 bases from J, the gap between germline ends came to 6 bases. The CDR3 totals 14 residues. Germline-derived CDR1 and CDR2 are KGHDR and SFDVKD. The CDR3 is CATSAHTNTGELFF. CDR3 DNA: TGTGCCACCAGTGCACATACGAACACCGGGGAGCTGTTTTTT.

This clonotype has only a few counts. This chain uses TRBV19 with TRBJ1-1, with no clear D. V gave up 8 bases and J gave up 0 bases, with 10 bases separating them. Germline V CDR1 and CDR2: LNHDA, SQIVND (reference sequence). The CDR3 contains 13 residues. DNA for the CDR3: TGTGCCAGTGGCCAAATCTTGAACACTGAAGCTTTCTTT. Amino acids: CASGQILNTEAFF.

This clonotype was recorded many times. V is TRBV9 and J is TRBJ2-1; TRBD1 might be the D (5 bases). The CDR3 contains 14 residues. Germline V lookup: CDR1 SGDLS, CDR2 YYNGEE. Trimming removed 0 bases from V and 5 bases from J, with 9 bases in between. The CDR3 nucleotides are TGTGCCAGCAGCGTAGGCCAGGGAAACAATGAGCAGTTCTTC. Its translation: CASSVGQGNNEQFF.